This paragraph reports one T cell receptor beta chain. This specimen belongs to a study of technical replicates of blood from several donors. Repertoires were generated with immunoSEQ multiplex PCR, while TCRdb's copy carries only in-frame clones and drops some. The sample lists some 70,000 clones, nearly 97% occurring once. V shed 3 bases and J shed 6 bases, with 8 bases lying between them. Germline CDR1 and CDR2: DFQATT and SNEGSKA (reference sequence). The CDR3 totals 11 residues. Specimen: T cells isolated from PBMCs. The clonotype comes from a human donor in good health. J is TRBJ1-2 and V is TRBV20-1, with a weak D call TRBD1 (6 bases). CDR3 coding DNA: TGCAGTGCTAGCTCAGGGGATGGCTACACCTTC. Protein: CSASSGDGYTF.